Detailed here is one TCR beta chain. Antigen: not known. The data derive from a study of CD8 T cells in Susac syndrome. The study, taken as a whole, reports: In its TCR sequencing and HLA analysis, the study acknowledged that the number of individuals was relatively small.

RNA totalling roughly 0.45 to 1 ug underwent reverse transcription with random hexamers. TCRdb called the immunoSEQ multiplex PCR reads again in MiXCR, with one record for every CDR3 protein. The sample has tens of thousands of distinct CDR3 sequences; just over 90% are singletons. Per the germline V gene, CDR1 is SGHAT and CDR2 is FQNNGV. Germline trimming cut 5 bases from V and 4 bases from J; bases unmatched to any gene: 14. The CDR3 spans 16 residues. CD8+ and CD4+ T cells from blood underwent TCR beta sequencing. TEMRA cells were FACS-enriched and CD8+ and CD4+ T cells negatively isolated. This sequence joins TRBV11-2 and TRBJ2-7; 7 positions agree with TRBD1. The sequencing input was CD8+ T cells from PBMCs. This TCR derives from a human donor in good health. This CDR3 reads CASSAPSRGLSYEQYF. The CDR3, as DNA: TGTGCCAGCAGCGCCCCATCTAGGGGGCTCAGTTACGAGCAGTACTTC.